The sequence of this T cell receptor (beta chain) was determined in a study of CD8 T cells in Susac syndrome. With random hexamers, reverse transcription was performed on about 0.45 to 1 ug of RNA. TCRdb reanalysed the immunoSEQ multiplex PCR reads using MiXCR and keeps one entry per CDR3 protein. The table has fewer than 80,000 distinct CDR3 sequences, roughly 94% seen once. The CDR3 is made up of 13 amino acids. The germline gives CDR1 SGHVS, CDR2 FNYEAQ. Trimming took off 2 bases at V and 5 bases at J, with 6 bases between the two ends. The sequenced sample was CD8+ T cells from PBMCs. The source is a human donor in good health. The V call is TRBV7-6, the J call TRBJ1-4, with D unclear. The CDR3 sequence is CASSLTQNEKLFF. CDR3 sequence (DNA): TGTGCCAGCAGCTTAACCCAGAATGAAAAACTGTTTTTT.